The rows below give T cell receptor beta chains drawn from one sample of a study of blood T cell repertoires in COVID-19. Sequenced by immunoSEQ multiplex PCR; TCRdb stores in-frame clones only, minus some. The sample has about 200,000 clones, more than 75% seen once. The sequencing sample was made of PBMCs or T cells enriched from blood (not recorded which). All receptors derive from a man aged 35 to 55 with acute COVID-19. Both conserved end residues are part of each CDR3. D genes are given only for firm matches. Rows may omit the clone size; those that give it use once, few, many or a size class.

J | size | V | D | CDR3 | DNA
TRBJ2-7 | once | TRBV6-5 | TRBD1 | CASSSGTGAEQYF | TGTGCCAGCAGCTCCGGGACAGGGGCCGAGCAGTACTTC
TRBJ2-2 | NA | TRBV5-1 | NA | CASSYTGFANTGELFF | TGCGCCAGCAGCTATACAGGGTTCGCGAACACCGGGGAGCTGTTTTTT
TRBJ2-2 | NA | TRBV9 | NA | CASSAWTLEYNTGELFF | TGTGCCAGCAGCGCCTGGACACTTGAGTATAACACCGGGGAGCTGTTTTTT
TRBJ2-1 | NA | TRBV29-1 | TRBD2 | CSVEGELAGNEQFF | TGCAGCGTTGAAGGGGAACTAGCGGGCAATGAGCAGTTCTTC
TRBJ1-1 | NA | TRBV28 | NA | CASSLLAPEGTEAFF | TGTGCCAGCAGTTTACTCGCTCCGGAGGGCACTGAAGCTTTCTTT
TRBJ2-7 | once | TRBV29-1 | TRBD2 | CSVRNSGRSSYEQYF | TGCAGCGTACGAAATAGCGGGAGATCATCCTACGAGCAGTACTTC
TRBJ2-5 | NA | TRBV2 | TRBD2 | CASGGVVETQYF | TGTGCCAGCGGGGGGGTGGTAGAGACCCAGTACTTC
TRBJ1-2 | NA | TRBV6-5 | TRBD1 | CASSYRGQSYGYTF | TGTGCCAGCAGTTACAGGGGGCAGAGCTATGGCTACACCTTC
TRBJ2-4 | NA | TRBV15 | NA | CATSRDFAGSGRGAKNIQYF | TGTGCCACCAGCAGAGATTTTGCGGGATCGGGGCGTGGGGCCAAAAACATTCAGTACTTC
TRBJ1-1 | NA | TRBV7-9 | NA | CASSLESVNTEAFF | TGTGCCAGCAGCTTAGAGTCGGTTAACACTGAAGCTTTCTTT
TRBJ2-2 | NA | TRBV2 | NA | CASSQLESTGELFF | TGTGCCAGCAGTCAACTAGAGAGCACCGGGGAGCTGTTTTTT
TRBJ2-5 | NA | TRBV4-1 | TRBD2 | CASSYRGPSGQETQYF | TGCGCCAGCAGCTACCGGGGGCCTAGCGGGCAAGAGACCCAGTACTTC
TRBJ2-7 | NA | TRBV7-6 | TRBD2 | CASSLGHATSHRGSYEQYF | TGTGCCAGCAGCTTAGGTCACGCGACTAGCCATCGGGGGTCCTACGAGCAGTACTTC
TRBJ1-4 | NA | TRBV5-1 | NA | CASGGGAGEKLFF | TGCGCCAGCGGGGGGGGAGCTGGTGAAAAACTGTTTTTT
TRBJ2-3 | NA | TRBV5-4 | NA | CASSLEAGRANTQYF | TGTGCCAGCAGCTTGGAGGCGGGAAGGGCGAATACGCAGTATTTT
TRBJ2-4 | NA | TRBV2 | NA | CARRTELAKNIQYF | TGTGCCAGACGGACAGAACTAGCCAAAAACATTCAGTACTTC
TRBJ2-1 | NA | TRBV19 | TRBD2 | CASRVSGSNYNEQFF | TGTGCCAGCAGAGTCAGCGGGAGTAACTACAATGAGCAGTTCTTC
TRBJ1-2 | NA | TRBV5-1 | NA | CASSTTGVEGYTF | TGCGCCAGCAGCACAACCGGGGTGGAGGGCTACACCTTC
TRBJ2-1 | NA | TRBV11-3 | NA | CASSSRIGSSYNEQFF | TGTGCCAGCAGCTCGAGGATCGGGAGCTCCTACAATGAGCAGTTCTTC
TRBJ1-6 | NA | TRBV30 | NA | CAWSRGHYSPLHF | TGTGCCTGGAGTCGGGGACATTATTCACCCCTCCACTTT
TRBJ2-7 | few | TRBV4-3 | NA | CASSQDSGGDYEQYF | TGCGCCAGCAGCCAAGATAGTGGAGGGGACTACGAGCAGTACTTC
TRBJ2-1 | once | TRBV15 | NA | CATSRLPPSEQFF | TGTGCCACCAGCAGACTGCCCCCGAGTGAGCAGTTCTTC
TRBJ2-1 | NA | TRBV29-1 | TRBD1 | CSVPHLDQRQGPNEQFF | TGCAGCGTCCCACACCTCGACCAAAGACAGGGCCCGAATGAGCAGTTCTTC
TRBJ2-1 | NA | TRBV7-8 | TRBD2 | CASSPSGRNNEQFF | TGTGCCAGCAGTCCTAGCGGGAGGAACAATGAGCAGTTCTTC
TRBJ2-7 | NA | TRBV5-4 | TRBD2 | CASSSPSGSYEQYF | TGTGCCAGCAGCAGCCCTAGCGGCTCCTACGAGCAGTACTTC